This T cell receptor (beta chain) is from a study of CD8+ T cells in alopecia areata. Sample treatment: oral pan-JAK inhibitor, 5-10 mg twice daily. Lesional scalp tissue (obtained by punch biopsy) and peripheral blood were collected from alopecia areata patients. The sample holds a few counts of this clone. CDR3 length: 13 amino acids. Germline values: CDR1 GTSNPN, CDR2 SVGIG (reference sequence). Trimming cost V 1 base and J 0 bases, with 6 bases left between them. Sequencing relied on a cDNA template that was reverse transcribed from extracted RNA. The data were produced by immunoSEQ multiplex PCR, yet TCRdb's version contains in-frame clones alone and is incomplete. This repertoire shows about 180,000 clones, about 55% found once; its top ten account for 9.5% to 14%.

This receptor was taken from a human donor with alopecia areata. Here the sequenced sample was CD8+ T cells sorted from blood, taken at week 24, from a patient treated with tofacitinib. The chain couples TRBV30 to TRBJ1-2; D gene unclear. CDR3 sequence: CAWSDNTNYGYTF. The DNA of the CDR3 is TGTGCCTGGAGTGATAACACTAACTATGGCTACACCTTC.